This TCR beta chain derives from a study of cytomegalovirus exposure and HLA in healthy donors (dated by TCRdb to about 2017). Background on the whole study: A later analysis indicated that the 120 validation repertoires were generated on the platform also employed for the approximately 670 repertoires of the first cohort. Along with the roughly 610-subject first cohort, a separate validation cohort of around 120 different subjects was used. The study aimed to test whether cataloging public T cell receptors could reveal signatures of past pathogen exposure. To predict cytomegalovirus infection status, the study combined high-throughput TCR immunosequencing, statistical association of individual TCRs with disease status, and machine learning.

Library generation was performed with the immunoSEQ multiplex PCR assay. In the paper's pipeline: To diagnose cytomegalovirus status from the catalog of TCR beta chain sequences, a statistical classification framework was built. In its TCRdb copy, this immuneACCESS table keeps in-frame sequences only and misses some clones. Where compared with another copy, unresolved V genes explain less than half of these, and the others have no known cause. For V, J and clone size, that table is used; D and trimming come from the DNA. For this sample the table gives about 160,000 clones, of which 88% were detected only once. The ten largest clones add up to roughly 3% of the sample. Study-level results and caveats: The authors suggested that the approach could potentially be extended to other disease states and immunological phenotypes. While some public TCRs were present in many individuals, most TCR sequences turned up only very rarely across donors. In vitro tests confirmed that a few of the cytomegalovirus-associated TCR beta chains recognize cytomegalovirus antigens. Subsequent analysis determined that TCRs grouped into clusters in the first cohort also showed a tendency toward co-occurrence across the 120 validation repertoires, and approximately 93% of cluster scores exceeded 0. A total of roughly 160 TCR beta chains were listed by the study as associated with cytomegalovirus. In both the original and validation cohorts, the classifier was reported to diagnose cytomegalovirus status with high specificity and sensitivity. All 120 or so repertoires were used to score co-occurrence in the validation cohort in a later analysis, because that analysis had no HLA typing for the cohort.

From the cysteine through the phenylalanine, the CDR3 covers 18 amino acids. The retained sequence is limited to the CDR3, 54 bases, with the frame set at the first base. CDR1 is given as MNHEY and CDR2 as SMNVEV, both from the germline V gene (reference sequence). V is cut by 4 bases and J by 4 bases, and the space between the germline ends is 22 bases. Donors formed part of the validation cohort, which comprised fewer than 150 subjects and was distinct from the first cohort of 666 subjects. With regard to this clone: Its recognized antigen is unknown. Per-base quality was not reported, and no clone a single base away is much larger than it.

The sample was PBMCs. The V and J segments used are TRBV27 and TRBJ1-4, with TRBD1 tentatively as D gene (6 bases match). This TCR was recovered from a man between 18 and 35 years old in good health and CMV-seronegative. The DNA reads TGTGCCAGCAGTTATAAACCGTCTCGGGGGGCCTTTAATGAAAAACTGTTTTTT. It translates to CASSYKPSRGAFNEKLFF. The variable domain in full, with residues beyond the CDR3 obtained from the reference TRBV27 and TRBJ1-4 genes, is EAQVTQNPRYLITVTGKKLTVTCSQNMNHEYMSWYRQDPGLGLRQIYYSMNVEVTDKGDVPEGYKVSRKEKRNFPLILESPSPNQTSLYFCASSYKPSRGAFNEKLFFGSGTQLSVL.